A selection of T cell receptor beta chains follows, all from one sample in a study of blood T cell repertoires in COVID-19. Repertoires were generated with immunoSEQ multiplex PCR, while TCRdb's copy carries only in-frame clones and drops some. The sample comprises just under 300,000 clones, around nine tenths of which are singletons, and over 1% rests with the top ten. The sequencing sample was made of peripheral blood. All receptors come from a man in his sixties or seventies with acute or convalescent COVID-19. Both conserved end residues are part of each CDR3. The D gene is left open where the match is weak. Rows may omit the clone size; those that give it use once, few, many or a size class.

v_gene,len,j_gene,d_gene,abundance,CDR3aa,CDR3nt
TRBV6-5,15,TRBJ2-1,TRBD1,-,CAVRTGTGPYNEQFF,TGTGCCGTGAGGACCGGGACAGGTCCCTACAATGAGCAGTTCTTC
TRBV7-2,15,TRBJ1-5,-,few,CASSLSRAGNQPQHF,TGTGCCAGCAGCTTATCCAGGGCGGGCAATCAGCCCCAGCATTTT
TRBV2,16,TRBJ2-7,TRBD1,-,CASSEGRQGVSYEQYF,TGTGCCAGCAGTGAGGGTAGACAGGGAGTATCCTACGAGCAGTACTTC
TRBV6-5,14,TRBJ1-6,TRBD1,-,CASKIQGSNSPLHF,TGTGCCAGCAAAATACAGGGGAGTAATTCACCCCTCCACTTT
TRBV7-3,18,TRBJ2-2,TRBD1,-,CASSRDPVQGAQTGELFF,TGTGCCAGCAGCCGAGACCCGGTTCAGGGGGCGCAGACCGGGGAGCTGTTTTTT
TRBV30,15,TRBJ2-5,-,-,CAWSLMGGERETQYF,TGTGCCTGGAGCCTCATGGGTGGAGAGAGAGAGACCCAGTACTTC
TRBV29-1,12,TRBJ2-7,TRBD1,-,CSVRDRGYEQYF,TGCAGCGTCCGGGACAGGGGCTACGAGCAGTACTTC
TRBV3-1/TRBV3-2,19,TRBJ2-1,TRBD2,-,CASSQDALAGGSSYNEQFF,TGTGCCAGCAGCCAAGATGCCCTAGCGGGGGGAAGCTCCTACAATGAGCAGTTCTTC
TRBV5-1,15,TRBJ1-3,-,-,CASSSTTGTGNTIYF,TGCGCCAGCAGCTCTACAACAGGGACTGGAAACACCATATATTTT
TRBV28,16,TRBJ2-1,TRBD1,-,CASSLISLRQGIEQFF,TGTGCCAGCAGTCTCATATCCCTTAGACAGGGTATTGAGCAGTTCTTC
TRBV7-3,13,TRBJ2-7,-,-,CASSRGSLHEQYF,TGTGCCAGCAGTCGCGGGTCTCTTCACGAGCAGTACTTC
TRBV7-9,14,TRBJ1-1,TRBD1,-,CASSSRTGYTEAFF,TGTGCCAGCAGCTCCCGGACAGGGTATACTGAAGCTTTCTTT
TRBV10-3,12,TRBJ2-5,-,-,CAISVQQETQYF,TGTGCCATCAGTGTACAGCAAGAGACCCAGTACTTC
TRBV5-4,15,TRBJ1-2,-,-,CASSSRQFAIYGYTF,TGTGCCAGCAGCTCCCGACAGTTCGCTATCTATGGCTACACCTTC
TRBV4-2,17,TRBJ2-2,TRBD1,-,CASSPGRGTANTGELFF,TGTGCCAGCAGCCCGGGCCGAGGGACAGCAAACACCGGGGAGCTGTTTTTT
TRBV24-1,15,TRBJ2-2,-,many,CATSRPGTNTGELFF,TGTGCCACCAGTCGGCCGGGGACGAACACCGGGGAGCTGTTTTTT
TRBV30,15,TRBJ1-1,TRBD1,once,CAWSVRGSGLPGGFF,TGTGCCTGGAGTGTACGGGGGTCTGGTCTACCAGGGGGATTCTTT
TRBV6-2/TRBV6-3,16,TRBJ2-1,-,-,CASCPGRWQGDNEQFF,TGTGCCAGCTGCCCCGGCCGGTGGCAGGGCGACAATGAGCAGTTCTTC
TRBV2,16,TRBJ1-4,TRBD1,-,CASSVSGTGGLVGLFF,TGTGCCAGCAGCGTATCCGGGACAGGTGGATTAGTAGGACTGTTTTTT
TRBV6-6,15,TRBJ2-7,TRBD1,-,CASSSRTGGAYEQYF,TGTGCCAGCAGTTCCAGGACAGGGGGAGCCTACGAGCAGTACTTC
TRBV30,15,TRBJ1-1,TRBD1,-,CAWRPTGIMPPEAFF,TGTGCCTGGAGACCGACAGGGATTATGCCCCCTGAAGCTTTCTTT
TRBV7-2,15,TRBJ1-5,-,-,CASSPFTGSNQPQHF,TGTGCCAGCAGCCCCTTCACAGGCAGCAATCAGCCCCAGCATTTT
TRBV19,15,TRBJ2-1,TRBD1,-,CASRTTGGSYNEQFF,TGTGCCAGTAGGACGACAGGGGGCTCCTACAATGAGCAGTTCTTC
TRBV4-2,19,TRBJ2-3,TRBD2,-,CASSQGGGTSGTYTDTQYF,TGTGCCAGCAGCCAAGGGGGGGGGACTAGCGGGACCTACACAGATACGCAGTATTTT
TRBV7-8,19,TRBJ2-2,TRBD1,-,CASGNDRDRGQQGTGELFF,TGTGCCAGCGGCAACGACCGGGACAGGGGGCAACAGGGGACCGGGGAGCTGTTTTTT
TRBV19,14,TRBJ2-7,TRBD2,-,CASSIGGRRAEQYF,TGTGCCAGTAGTATCGGGGGGAGGAGAGCCGAGCAGTACTTC
TRBV5-7,16,TRBJ1-3,-,-,CASSLPTGGSGNTIYF,TGTGCCAGCAGCTTGCCGACGGGTGGCTCTGGAAACACCATATATTTT
TRBV9,13,TRBJ1-1,-,-,CASSGGGNTEAFF,TGTGCCAGCAGCGGAGGGGGAAACACTGAAGCTTTCTTT
TRBV5-1,15,TRBJ1-2,TRBD1,once,CASSGTSGTAYGYTF,TGCGCCAGCAGCGGAACCTCCGGGACAGCCTATGGCTACACCTTC
TRBV15,16,TRBJ1-3,-,few,CATSRYRGGIGNTIYF,TGTGCCACCAGCAGATATCGGGGAGGGATTGGAAACACCATATATTTT
TRBV7-2,16,TRBJ2-3,-,-,CASSLVSSQGTDTQYF,TGTGCCAGCAGCTTAGTTAGTTCACAGGGCACAGATACGCAGTATTTT
TRBV5-1,14,TRBJ2-7,-,-,CASSLARGPYEQYF,TGCGCCAGCAGCTTGGCCAGAGGGCCCTACGAGCAGTACTTC